The rows below give T cell receptor beta chains drawn from one sample of a study of T-cell memory formation after mild COVID-19. TCRdb re-called the 5' RACE reads through MiXCR, storing one row per CDR3 protein. The repertoire has around 80,000 distinct CDR3 sequences, 9.5% to 15% of them found once; the top ten carry about 40%. Sequenced sample: PBMCs or a T cell subset sorted from them (not recorded which). These receptors originate from a man between 18 and 29 years old who had mild COVID-19 (a few samples of this study predate the infection). Cell type and time point are not known. Each CDR3 is given with its conserved first and last residue. Fields, in order: V gene, D gene, J gene, clone size, CDR3 protein, CDR3 DNA. A D gene is named only where the DNA matches it firmly. Some rows mark clone size as missing; the rest say once, few, many or name a class of expanded clone.

v_call: TRBV7-9; d_call: TRBD1; j_call: TRBJ2-2; clone_size: few; cdr3_aa: CASSSKQGTGELFF; cdr3_nt: TGTGCCAGCAGCTCCAAACAGGGGACCGGGGAGCTGTTTTTT
v_call: TRBV6-2/TRBV6-3; d_call: NA; j_call: TRBJ2-5; clone_size: NA; cdr3_aa: CASSQGGAGETQYF; cdr3_nt: TGTGCCAGCAGTCAAGGCGGGGCTGGCGAGACCCAGTACTTC
v_call: TRBV7-2; d_call: TRBD2; j_call: TRBJ2-5; clone_size: many; cdr3_aa: CASSLIGRLAGETQYF; cdr3_nt: TGTGCCAGCAGCTTAATCGGCCGTCTAGCGGGAGAGACCCAGTACTTC
v_call: TRBV4-3; d_call: TRBD1; j_call: TRBJ1-4; clone_size: few; cdr3_aa: CASSQEMGTGGEKLFF; cdr3_nt: TGCGCCAGCAGCCAAGAAATGGGGACAGGTGGGGAAAAACTGTTTTTT
v_call: TRBV29-1; d_call: TRBD1; j_call: TRBJ2-2; clone_size: few; cdr3_aa: CSVETGDTGELFF; cdr3_nt: TGCAGCGTTGAGACAGGGGACACCGGGGAGCTGTTTTTT
v_call: TRBV12-3/TRBV12-4; d_call: TRBD1; j_call: TRBJ2-3; clone_size: NA; cdr3_aa: CASHSGGGGTDTQYF; cdr3_nt: TGTGCCAGCCATTCAGGGGGCGGAGGCACAGATACGCAGTATTTT
v_call: TRBV7-9; d_call: NA; j_call: TRBJ1-2; clone_size: few; cdr3_aa: CASSLGGDNYGYTF; cdr3_nt: TGTGCCAGCAGCTTAGGGGGCGATAACTATGGCTACACCTTC
v_call: TRBV4-3; d_call: NA; j_call: TRBJ1-2; clone_size: few; cdr3_aa: CASSQVGELNYGYTF; cdr3_nt: TGCGCCAGCAGCCAAGTAGGGGAGTTAAACTATGGCTACACCTTC
v_call: TRBV7-3; d_call: NA; j_call: TRBJ2-5; clone_size: few; cdr3_aa: CASSSRVQETQYF; cdr3_nt: TGTGCCAGCAGCTCCCGGGTCCAAGAGACCCAGTACTTC
v_call: TRBV7-8; d_call: TRBD2; j_call: TRBJ2-5; clone_size: few; cdr3_aa: CASSWQGLAGTETQYF; cdr3_nt: TGTGCCAGCAGCTGGCAAGGACTAGCGGGTACCGAGACCCAGTACTTC
v_call: TRBV30; d_call: TRBD1; j_call: TRBJ2-5; clone_size: few; cdr3_aa: CAWEAGTGETQYF; cdr3_nt: TGTGCCTGGGAAGCCGGGACAGGAGAGACCCAGTACTTC
v_call: TRBV7-9; d_call: NA; j_call: TRBJ1-2; clone_size: NA; cdr3_aa: CASSPLNGGYTF; cdr3_nt: TGTGCCAGCAGCCCGCTTAATGGCGGCTACACCTTC
v_call: TRBV29-1; d_call: NA; j_call: TRBJ1-1; clone_size: few; cdr3_aa: CSVVIGEIAEAFF; cdr3_nt: TGCAGCGTTGTCATAGGGGAGATCGCTGAAGCTTTCTTT
v_call: TRBV6-5; d_call: NA; j_call: TRBJ2-7; clone_size: NA; cdr3_aa: CASSWLGAYEQYF; cdr3_nt: TGTGCCAGCAGCTGGCTAGGCGCCTACGAGCAGTACTTC
v_call: TRBV3-1; d_call: TRBD2; j_call: TRBJ2-3; clone_size: NA; cdr3_aa: CASSHYLAGEADTQYF; cdr3_nt: TGTGCCAGCAGCCACTATCTAGCGGGGGAGGCAGATACGCAGTATTTT
v_call: TRBV3-1; d_call: NA; j_call: TRBJ1-1; clone_size: NA; cdr3_aa: CASSPPSSTEAFF; cdr3_nt: TGTGCCAGCAGTCCACCCTCTAGCACTGAAGCTTTCTTT
v_call: TRBV11-3; d_call: NA; j_call: TRBJ2-2; clone_size: NA; cdr3_aa: CASSSLGGELFF; cdr3_nt: TGTGCCAGCAGCTCCCTGGGGGGGGAGCTGTTTTTT
v_call: TRBV11-2; d_call: NA; j_call: TRBJ2-2; clone_size: NA; cdr3_aa: CASSATTGFGGELFF; cdr3_nt: TGTGCCAGCAGCGCAACCACAGGGTTTGGTGGGGAGCTGTTTTTT
v_call: TRBV5-1; d_call: TRBD1; j_call: TRBJ1-2; clone_size: NA; cdr3_aa: CASSDRGDNNYGYTF; cdr3_nt: TGCGCCAGCAGCGACAGGGGCGATAATAACTATGGCTACACCTTC
v_call: TRBV4-2; d_call: NA; j_call: TRBJ2-3; clone_size: few; cdr3_aa: CASSQERAPPDTQYF; cdr3_nt: TGTGCCAGCAGCCAAGAGCGGGCCCCTCCGGATACGCAGTATTTT
v_call: TRBV6-2/TRBV6-3; d_call: NA; j_call: TRBJ2-1; clone_size: few; cdr3_aa: CASVSVANNEQFF; cdr3_nt: TGTGCCAGCGTTAGTGTCGCGAACAATGAGCAGTTCTTC
v_call: TRBV27; d_call: NA; j_call: TRBJ1-2; clone_size: few; cdr3_aa: CASSSLDPVYYGYTF; cdr3_nt: TGTGCCAGCAGTTCCCTAGACCCGGTGTACTATGGCTACACCTTC
v_call: TRBV6-2/TRBV6-3; d_call: TRBD1; j_call: TRBJ2-1; clone_size: few; cdr3_aa: CASRGQGVYNEQFF; cdr3_nt: TGTGCCAGCAGAGGACAGGGGGTTTACAATGAGCAGTTCTTC
v_call: TRBV27; d_call: TRBD1; j_call: TRBJ2-2; clone_size: NA; cdr3_aa: CASSFSGTGTRVIGELFF; cdr3_nt: TGTGCCAGCAGTTTTTCCGGGACAGGGACCAGAGTAATCGGGGAGCTGTTTTTT
v_call: TRBV12-3/TRBV12-4; d_call: TRBD1; j_call: TRBJ2-7; clone_size: many; cdr3_aa: CASSFRTGDEQYF; cdr3_nt: TGTGCCAGCAGTTTTCGAACAGGGGACGAGCAGTACTTC
v_call: TRBV27; d_call: TRBD1; j_call: TRBJ1-2; clone_size: NA; cdr3_aa: CAGIQGRLGYTF; cdr3_nt: TGTGCCGGAATACAGGGGAGGCTGGGCTACACCTTC
v_call: TRBV27; d_call: NA; j_call: TRBJ2-7; clone_size: NA; cdr3_aa: CASSLLGATYEQYF; cdr3_nt: TGTGCCAGCAGTTTACTGGGAGCCACCTACGAGCAGTACTTC
v_call: TRBV7-6; d_call: NA; j_call: TRBJ2-7; clone_size: few; cdr3_aa: CASSLLQGGTEYEQYF; cdr3_nt: TGTGCCAGCAGCTTACTTCAGGGGGGGACGGAGTACGAGCAGTACTTC
v_call: TRBV6-6; d_call: TRBD2; j_call: TRBJ2-5; clone_size: NA; cdr3_aa: CASINGTSGPQETQYF; cdr3_nt: TGTGCCAGCATCAATGGGACTAGCGGGCCCCAAGAGACCCAGTACTTC
v_call: TRBV14; d_call: NA; j_call: TRBJ1-2; clone_size: NA; cdr3_aa: CASSQEVGDGYTF; cdr3_nt: TGTGCCAGCAGCCAAGAAGTGGGGGACGGCTACACCTTC
v_call: TRBV4-1; d_call: NA; j_call: TRBJ1-2; clone_size: NA; cdr3_aa: CASTASWGWAWDYGYTF; cdr3_nt: TGCGCCAGCACCGCAAGCTGGGGGTGGGCTTGGGACTATGGCTACACCTTC
v_call: TRBV23-1; d_call: TRBD2; j_call: TRBJ2-1; clone_size: NA; cdr3_aa: CASSQKERGGNCNEQFF; cdr3_nt: TGCGCCAGCAGTCAAAAGGAGCGGGGGGGCAATTGCAATGAGCAGTTCTTC
v_call: TRBV7-9; d_call: NA; j_call: TRBJ2-3; clone_size: many; cdr3_aa: CASSLASTDTQYF; cdr3_nt: TGTGCCAGCAGCTTAGCTAGCACAGATACGCAGTATTTT
v_call: TRBV3-1; d_call: NA; j_call: TRBJ2-5; clone_size: few; cdr3_aa: CASSQAGLGPETQYF; cdr3_nt: TGTGCCAGCAGCCAAGCTGGGTTAGGCCCAGAGACCCAGTACTTC
v_call: TRBV2; d_call: TRBD1; j_call: TRBJ2-7; clone_size: NA; cdr3_aa: CASSEPGRTGINYEQYF; cdr3_nt: TGTGCCAGCAGTGAGCCAGGTCGGACAGGGATTAATTACGAGCAGTACTTC
v_call: TRBV12-3/TRBV12-4; d_call: NA; j_call: TRBJ1-1; clone_size: NA; cdr3_aa: CASSSGLESTEAFF; cdr3_nt: TGTGCCAGCAGTTCCGGGCTTGAGTCGACTGAAGCTTTCTTT
v_call: TRBV7-6; d_call: NA; j_call: TRBJ2-7; clone_size: few; cdr3_aa: CASSLERGGLSYEQYF; cdr3_nt: TGTGCCAGCAGCTTAGAAAGAGGGGGGCTCTCCTACGAGCAGTACTTC
v_call: TRBV14; d_call: NA; j_call: TRBJ2-6; clone_size: few; cdr3_aa: CASSQVAGASISGANVLTF; cdr3_nt: TGTGCCAGCAGCCAAGTGGCAGGGGCGAGTATCTCTGGGGCCAACGTCCTGACTTTC
v_call: TRBV4-3; d_call: NA; j_call: TRBJ2-3; clone_size: few; cdr3_aa: CASSRVGVTDTQYF; cdr3_nt: TGCGCCAGCAGCCGGGTGGGTGTAACAGATACGCAGTATTTT
v_call: TRBV29-1; d_call: NA; j_call: TRBJ2-1; clone_size: NA; cdr3_aa: CSVEPGESEQFF; cdr3_nt: TGCAGCGTGGAACCCGGGGAGAGTGAGCAGTTCTTC
v_call: TRBV29-1; d_call: TRBD1; j_call: TRBJ2-3; clone_size: NA; cdr3_aa: CSANPTGSTDTQYF; cdr3_nt: TGCAGCGCCAACCCGACAGGGAGCACAGATACGCAGTATTTT
v_call: TRBV6-5; d_call: NA; j_call: TRBJ1-2; clone_size: many; cdr3_aa: CASSYRYGAGAGYTF; cdr3_nt: TGTGCCAGCAGTTACCGTTACGGGGCTGGAGCTGGCTACACCTTC
v_call: TRBV13; d_call: NA; j_call: TRBJ2-5; clone_size: NA; cdr3_aa: CASRYQGEETQYF; cdr3_nt: TGTGCCAGCAGATATCAGGGTGAGGAGACCCAGTACTTC
v_call: TRBV27; d_call: NA; j_call: TRBJ2-7; clone_size: NA; cdr3_aa: CASSLLPSGEQYF; cdr3_nt: TGTGCCAGCAGTTTACTTCCATCGGGGGAGCAGTACTTC
v_call: TRBV29-1; d_call: TRBD2; j_call: TRBJ2-1; clone_size: NA; cdr3_aa: CSENGGSSYNEQFF; cdr3_nt: TGCAGCGAAAACGGGGGGAGCTCCTACAATGAGCAGTTCTTC
v_call: TRBV4-3; d_call: TRBD2; j_call: TRBJ2-5; clone_size: few; cdr3_aa: CASSPNSGGAETQYF; cdr3_nt: TGCGCCAGCAGTCCAAATAGCGGGGGGGCAGAGACCCAGTACTTC
v_call: TRBV29-1; d_call: NA; j_call: TRBJ1-2; clone_size: NA; cdr3_aa: CSVRTEDNYGYTF; cdr3_nt: TGCAGCGTTCGGACAGAGGATAACTATGGCTACACCTTC
v_call: TRBV7-2; d_call: NA; j_call: TRBJ2-3; clone_size: NA; cdr3_aa: CASTGGQGADTQYF; cdr3_nt: TGTGCCAGCACCGGCGGGCAGGGCGCAGATACGCAGTATTTT